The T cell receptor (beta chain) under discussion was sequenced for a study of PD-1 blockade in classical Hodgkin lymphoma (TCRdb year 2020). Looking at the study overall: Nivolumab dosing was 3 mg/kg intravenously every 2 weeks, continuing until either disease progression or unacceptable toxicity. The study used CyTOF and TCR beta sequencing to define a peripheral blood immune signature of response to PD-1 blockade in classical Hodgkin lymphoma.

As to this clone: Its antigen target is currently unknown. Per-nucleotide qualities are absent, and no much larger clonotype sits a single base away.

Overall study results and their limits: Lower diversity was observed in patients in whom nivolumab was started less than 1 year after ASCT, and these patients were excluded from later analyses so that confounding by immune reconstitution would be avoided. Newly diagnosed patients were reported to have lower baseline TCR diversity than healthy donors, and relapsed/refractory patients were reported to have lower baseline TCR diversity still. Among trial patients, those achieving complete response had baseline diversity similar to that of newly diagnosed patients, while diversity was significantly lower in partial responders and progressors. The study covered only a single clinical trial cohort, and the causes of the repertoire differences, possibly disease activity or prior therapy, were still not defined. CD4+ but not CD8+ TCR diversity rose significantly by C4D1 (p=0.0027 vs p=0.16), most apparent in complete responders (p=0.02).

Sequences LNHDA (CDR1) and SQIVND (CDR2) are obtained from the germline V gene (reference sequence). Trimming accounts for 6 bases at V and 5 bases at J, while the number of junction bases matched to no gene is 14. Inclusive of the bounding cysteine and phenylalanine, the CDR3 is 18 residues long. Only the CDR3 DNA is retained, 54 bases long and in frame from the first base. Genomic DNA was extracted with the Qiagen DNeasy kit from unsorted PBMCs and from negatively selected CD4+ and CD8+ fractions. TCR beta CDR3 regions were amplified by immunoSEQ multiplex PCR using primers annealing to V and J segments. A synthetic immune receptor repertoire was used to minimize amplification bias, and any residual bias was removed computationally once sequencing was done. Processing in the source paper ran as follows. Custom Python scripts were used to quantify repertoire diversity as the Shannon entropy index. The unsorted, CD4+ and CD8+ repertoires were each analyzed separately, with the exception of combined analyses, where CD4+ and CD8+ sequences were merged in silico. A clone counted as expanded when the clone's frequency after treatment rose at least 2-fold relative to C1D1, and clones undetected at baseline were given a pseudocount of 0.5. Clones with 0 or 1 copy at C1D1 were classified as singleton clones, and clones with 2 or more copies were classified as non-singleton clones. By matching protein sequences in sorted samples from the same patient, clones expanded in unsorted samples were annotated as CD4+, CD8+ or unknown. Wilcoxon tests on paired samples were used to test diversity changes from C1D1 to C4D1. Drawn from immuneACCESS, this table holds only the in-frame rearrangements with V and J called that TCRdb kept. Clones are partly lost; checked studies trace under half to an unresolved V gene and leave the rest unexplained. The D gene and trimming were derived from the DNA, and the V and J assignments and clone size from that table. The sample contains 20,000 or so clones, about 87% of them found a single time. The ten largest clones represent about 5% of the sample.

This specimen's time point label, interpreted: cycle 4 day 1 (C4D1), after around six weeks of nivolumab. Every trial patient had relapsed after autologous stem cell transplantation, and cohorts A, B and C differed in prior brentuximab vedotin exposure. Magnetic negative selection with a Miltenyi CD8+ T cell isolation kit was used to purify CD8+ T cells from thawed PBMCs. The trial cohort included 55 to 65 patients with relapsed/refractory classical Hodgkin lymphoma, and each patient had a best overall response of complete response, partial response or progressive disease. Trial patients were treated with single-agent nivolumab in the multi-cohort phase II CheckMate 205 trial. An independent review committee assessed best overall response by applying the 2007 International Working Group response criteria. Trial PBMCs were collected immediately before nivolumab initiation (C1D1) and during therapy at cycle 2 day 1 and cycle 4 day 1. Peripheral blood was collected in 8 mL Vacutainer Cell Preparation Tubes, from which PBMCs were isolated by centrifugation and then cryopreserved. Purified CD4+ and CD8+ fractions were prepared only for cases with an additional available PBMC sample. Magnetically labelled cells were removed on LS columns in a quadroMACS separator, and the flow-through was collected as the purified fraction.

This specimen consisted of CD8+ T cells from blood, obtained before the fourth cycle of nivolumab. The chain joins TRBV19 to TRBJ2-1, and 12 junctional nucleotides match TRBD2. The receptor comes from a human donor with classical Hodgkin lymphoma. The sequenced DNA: TGTGCCAGTAGCATCGGACTAGCGGGGTGGTTGGGAAACAATGAGCAGTTCTTC. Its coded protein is CASSIGLAGWLGNNEQFF.